These 8 T cell receptor beta chains were sequenced from one sample in a study of cytomegalovirus exposure and HLA in healthy donors. The PCR had 60 Vbeta and 13 Jbeta primers. Profiling relied on immunoSEQ multiplex PCR, and the TCRdb table lists in-frame clones only, not all of them. The sample includes about 130,000 clones, 74% of them seen just once. The sequenced sample was PBMCs. The source of these receptors is a woman aged 45-65 years in good health and CMV-seropositive.

This clone has only a few counts. The chain has TRBV6-5 and TRBJ2-3, with 9 positions matching TRBD2. This CDR3 contains 15 residues. V gave up 7 bases and J gave up 6 bases; unmatched junction bases: 11. The germline V gene has CDR1 MNHEY and CDR2 SVGAGI. The CDR3 nucleotides read TGTGCCAGCACAGCCGGCGGGGGGGCATTGGATACGCAGTATTTT. As protein: CASTAGGGALDTQYF.

CDR3 nucleotides: TGTGCCAGCAGCTTAGGGGGGACATCCGCTAGCAATCAGCCCCAGCATTTT. It specifies CASSLGGTSASNQPQHF. V is TRBV7-2 and J is TRBJ1-5; TRBD1 is a possible D gene (6 bases). V lost 1 base and J 0 bases, leaving 13 bases between the germline ends. Germline V gene sequence: CDR1 SGHTA, CDR2 FQGNSA. This CDR3 contains 17 residues.

The chain joins TRBV7-9 to TRBJ2-3, with TRBD2 as a possible D gene (5 bases). Germline-derived CDR1 and CDR2 are SEHNR and FQNEAQ (reference sequence). This CDR3 is built from 13 residues. Between the trimmed V and J ends, which lost 5 bases and 5 bases, there was a span of 11 bases. CDR3 loop: CASSTAAGDTQYF. CDR3 coding DNA: TGTGCCAGCAGCACGGCGGCGGGAGATACGCAGTATTTT.

This chain links TRBV9 with TRBJ2-5; 8 nucleotides match TRBD2. The V segment lost 4 bases and the J segment 7 bases; nucleotides outside the gene matches: 6. The CDR3 is 13 amino acids. CDR1 is SGDLS and CDR2 is YYNGEE in the germline V gene. The CDR3 sequence: CASSMSGGGTQYF. The DNA for the CDR3 is TGTGCCAGCAGCATGAGCGGGGGCGGGACCCAGTACTTC.

This chain uses TRBV18 with TRBJ2-3, with 7 bases fitting TRBD1. Germline CDR1 and CDR2: KGHSH and LQKENI. Trimming cost V 3 bases and J 1 base; bases outside gene matches: 7. CDR3 size: 16 residues. The CDR3 region is CASSPQQGKGTDTQYF. The DNA for the CDR3 is TGTGCCAGCTCACCGCAACAGGGGAAGGGCACAGATACGCAGTATTTT.

The chain is built from TRBV7-2 and TRBJ2-3, with 9 bases matching TRBD1. V shed 4 bases and J 5 bases; nucleotides not matched to a gene: 7. The CDR3 length is 15 residues. Per the germline V gene, CDR1 is SGHTA and CDR2 is FQGNSA. DNA for the CDR3: TGTGCCAGCAGCTCCAGACAGGGGGGCATAGATACGCAGTATTTT. Residues: CASSSRQGGIDTQYF.

This rearrangement joins TRBV10-2 to TRBJ2-5, with 15 bases fitting TRBD2. Germline CDR1 and CDR2: WSHSY and SAAADI. The CDR3 sequence is 15 residues long. V shed 7 bases and J 5 bases; nucleotides not matched to a gene: 5. CDR3 nucleotides: TGCGCCAGCAAGGGACTAGCGGGGGGTGGGGAGACCCAGTACTTC. Protein: CASKGLAGGGETQYF.

The V gene is TRBV5-4, the J gene TRBJ2-2, with 7 bases matching TRBD2. This CDR3 comprises 15 residues. Germline loops: CDR1 SGHNT, CDR2 YYREEE (reference sequence). V lost 1 base, J lost 1 base, and 1 base stayed unmatched. This CDR3 reads CASSLSGVNTGELFF. The CDR3 nucleotides read TGTGCCAGCAGCTTGAGCGGGGTGAACACCGGGGAGCTGTTTTTT.